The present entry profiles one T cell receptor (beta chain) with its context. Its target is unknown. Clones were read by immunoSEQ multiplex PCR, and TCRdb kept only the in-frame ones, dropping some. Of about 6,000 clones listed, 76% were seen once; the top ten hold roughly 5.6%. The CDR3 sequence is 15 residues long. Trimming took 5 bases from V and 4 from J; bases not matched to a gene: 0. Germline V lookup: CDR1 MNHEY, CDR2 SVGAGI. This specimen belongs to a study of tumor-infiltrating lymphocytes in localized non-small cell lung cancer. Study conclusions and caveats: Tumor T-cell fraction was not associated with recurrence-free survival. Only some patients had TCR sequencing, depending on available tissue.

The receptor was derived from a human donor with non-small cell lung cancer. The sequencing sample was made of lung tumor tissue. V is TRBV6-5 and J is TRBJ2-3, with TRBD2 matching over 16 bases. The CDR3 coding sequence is TGTGCCAGCAGTGGGACTAGCGGGGGGGCAGATACGCAGTATTTT. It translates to CASSGTSGGADTQYF.